What follows is one T cell receptor (beta chain) and its context. The CDR3 is 17 amino acids. Germline CDR1 LNHNV, CDR2 YYDKDF (reference sequence). V lost 0 bases to trimming and J lost 1 base; unmatched junction nucleotides: 8. Sequencing used immunoSEQ multiplex PCR; TCRdb keeps in-frame clones, though not all of them. This sample carries 45,000 to 60,000 clones, about 93% of them seen once, and the ten largest clones take 3.9%. These data belong to a study of technical replicates of blood from a few donors. This clonotype originated in a human donor in good health. Some clones in this sample may be carry-over from other donors' samples. Sequencing was carried out using PBMCs. The genes are TRBV15 and TRBJ2-7; 8 positions agree with TRBD1. In DNA form, the CDR3 reads TGTGCCACCAGCAGAGATCTTGGTACAGGGGGTTCCTACGAGCAGTACTTC. Protein product: CATSRDLGTGGSYEQYF.